These 11 T cell receptor beta chains share one sample of origin, sequenced in a study of T cells after yellow fever vaccination. TCRdb used MiXCR to reprocess the 5' RACE reads, holding one entry per CDR3 protein. The sample yields some 80,000 distinct CDR3 sequences, approximately 12% seen once. Sequenced material: CD8+ T cells not binding an NS4B(214-222) dextramer, sorted from PBMCs, taken roughly 20 days after the first yellow fever vaccination. These receptors came from a man aged 18 to 29 who received the YFV17D yellow fever vaccine.

The chain has TRBV4-1 and TRBJ1-2; a weak D match, TRBD1 (6 bases). V gave up 0 bases and J gave up 4 bases, with 21 bases separating them. CDR1 and CDR2 from the germline V gene are MGHRA and YSYEKL. CDR3 length: 18 amino acids. The CDR3 DNA reads TGCGCCAGCAGCCAAGAATCCCCCCGCACACAGGGCCGCTATGGCTACACCTTC. It specifies CASSQESPRTQGRYGYTF.

This chain connects TRBV27 to TRBJ2-4; D is perhaps TRBD2 (6 bases). Germline values: CDR1 MNHEY, CDR2 SMNVEV (reference sequence). V dropped 6 bases and J dropped 2 bases, with 11 bases sitting between them. The CDR3 length is 14 residues. Here the CDR3 DNA reads TGTGCCAGCAGCGTTGGGGGGTCCAAAAACATTCAGTACTTC. This gives the protein CASSVGGSKNIQYF.

The chain has TRBV7-9 and TRBJ2-7; D remains ambiguous. The CDR3 loop spans 16 amino acids. The V gene lost 4 bases and the J gene lost 0 bases, with 16 bases spanning the gap. Germline V CDR1 and CDR2: SEHNR, FQNEAQ (reference sequence). In DNA, the CDR3 is TGTGCCAGCAGCTCTTCGACCGGCATCTACTCCTACGAGCAGTACGTC. Protein: CASSSSTGIYSYEQYV.

This rearrangement joins TRBV27 to TRBJ2-1; D is perhaps TRBD2 (6 bases). Trimming stripped 5 bases from V and 7 bases from J, with 24 bases between. The germline V gene encodes CDR1 MNHEY and CDR2 SMNVEV (reference sequence). The CDR3 is 17 residues long. DNA of the CDR3: TGTGCCAGCAGTCCGCATTCGGGACTGCAACGAAGAAATGAGCAGTTCTTC. This codes for CASSPHSGLQRRNEQFF.

The chain links TRBV29-1 to TRBJ2-1, with D tentatively TRBD1 (5 bases). Germline V gene lookup returns CDR1 SQVTM and CDR2 ANQGSEA. The CDR3 contains 16 residues. The V gene lost 0 bases and the J gene lost 6 bases, with 18 bases spanning the gap. CDR3 in DNA: TGCAGCGTTGAAGATCAAGGGGTCTTACTTATCAATGAGCAGTTCTTC. Amino acids: CSVEDQGVLLINEQFF.

The chain recombines TRBV12-5 with TRBJ1-1; D is ambiguous. Germline V lookup: CDR1 LGHNT, CDR2 FRNRAP. V lost 0 bases and J lost 8, with 7 bases in between. The length of the CDR3 is 12 residues. This CDR3 is CASGLVLREAFF. CDR3 DNA: TGTGCTAGTGGTTTGGTACTGAGGGAAGCTTTCTTT.

The chain combines TRBV5-1 with TRBJ1-1; 10 nucleotides agree with TRBD1. The V and J ends lost 4 bases and 1 base, in that order; junction bases with no gene match: 7. Germline assignment: CDR1 SGHRS and CDR2 YFSETQ. CDR3 length equals 16 residues. CDR3 region: CASSHYRDRGNTEAFF. CDR3 DNA: TGCGCCAGCAGCCATTACCGGGACAGGGGGAACACTGAAGCTTTCTTT.

J is TRBJ2-5 and V is TRBV7-9; D tentatively fits TRBD1 or TRBD2 (5 bases each). The ends were cut back, 2 bases at V and 4 bases at J, with 14 bases in the middle. The CDR3 is 15 amino acids. Germline V gene data show CDR1 as SEHNR and CDR2 as FQNEAQ (reference sequence). The CDR3 region has the DNA TGTGCCAGCAGCTTACTTGAGGGGCAGGGAGAGACCCAGTACTTC. This encodes CASSLLEGQGETQYF.

The chain uses TRBV5-5 and TRBJ2-7; tentative D call: TRBD2 (6 bases). Trimming removed 4 bases from V and 2 bases from J, with 13 bases in between. CDR1 and CDR2 (germline): SGHKS, YYEKEE (reference sequence). This CDR3 is built from 14 residues. The CDR3 here is CASSVRRVTYEQYF. The CDR3 bases are TGTGCCAGCAGCGTGAGGAGGGTAACCTACGAGCAGTACTTC.

V is TRBV12-3 or TRBV12-4 and J is TRBJ2-3, with 16 bases lining up with TRBD2. Trimming at V came to 8 bases and at J to 4 bases, leaving 15 bases not matched to a gene. CDR3 length: 19 amino acids. CDR3 coding DNA: TGTGCCAGCGACCAGGTGGGGACTAGCGGGGGGGCGCACCCAGATACGCAGTATTTT. This translates into CASDQVGTSGGAHPDTQYF.

The sample holds many counts of this clonotype. The chain couples TRBV6-4 to TRBJ2-2; 8 bases agree with TRBD2. Germline CDR1 is MRHNA and CDR2 is SNTAGT. With V trimmed by 3 bases and J by 3 bases, 0 bases remained unmatched. The CDR3 covers 14 residues. The CDR3 protein is CASSERGDTGELFF. In DNA form, the CDR3 reads TGTGCCAGCAGTGAGCGGGGGGACACCGGGGAGCTGTTTTTT.